This T cell receptor (beta chain) emerged from a study of beta chain features in type 1 diabetes. The wider study: Age, gender and cell yields were alike across patients and healthy donors.

This clone was seen a few times. Its antigen is undetermined. The CDR3 length is 15 residues. V gave up 6 bases and J gave up 2 bases, with 14 bases separating them. Germline CDR1 and CDR2: MNHEY and SVGAGI. Reverse transcription of all isolated RNA meant that expressed TCRB transcripts were sequenced. Naive, central memory and regulatory T cell samples came to a mean of approximately 3.57 million reads. The protocol was immunoSEQ multiplex PCR, while the TCRdb copy is restricted to in-frame clones and leaves out a portion. The table shows 500,000 to 800,000 clones, with over 10% occurring only once. Findings and limits, study-wide: For type 1 diabetes patients, VDJ junctions showed fewer insertions and more deletions. Within each of all four CD4+ subsets, Type 1 diabetes patients had TCRB CDR3s that were moderately but significantly shorter.

This receptor was obtained from a man younger than 40 with type 1 diabetes. V gene TRBV6-5 combines with J gene TRBJ2-1; D assignment may be TRBD1 or TRBD2 (6 bases each). Sequencing was performed on naive CD4+ T cells from blood. DNA of the CDR3: TGTGCCAGCAGCCTATCGGGGGCCCCCTACAATGAGCAGTTCTTC. It translates to CASSLSGAPYNEQFF.